These 21 T cell receptor beta chains were sequenced from one sample in a study of cytomegalovirus exposure and HLA in healthy donors (dated by TCRdb to between 2016 and 2019). Libraries were prepared through the immunoSEQ multiplex PCR assay. For the multiplex PCR, a mixture combining 60 forward primers for TCR Vbeta segments and 13 reverse primers for TCR Jbeta segments was used. In TCRdb, the immuneACCESS table is reduced to in-frame sequences with V and J assigned. These tables do not hold every clone; where another copy was compared, an unresolved V gene accounts for under half, and the others remain unexplained. A total of about 180,000 clones appear in this sample, roughly 85% of them only once. The top ten clones comprise approximately 0.7% of the sample. The source material was PBMCs. These receptor sequences come from a woman aged 40 to 50 in good health and CMV-seronegative.

Concerning this clone: Since no conserved phenylalanine or tryptophan closes the CDR3, a read error is the likely cause. The DNA is left out, because the CDR3 cannot be placed on it with certainty; the CDR3 is given as TCRdb lists it. V and J are TRBV28 and TRBJ1-5. Per the germline V gene, CDR1 is MDHEN and CDR2 is SYDVKM. 13 amino acids form the CDR3, both terminal residues included. The CDR3 sequence: CASSLRFGVGLMI.

The J gene is TRBJ2-5, the V gene TRBV5-6; the D is unclear. The J call could be wrong; TRBJ2-7 is a better fit for the DNA end. Germline CDR1 reads SGHDT; CDR2 reads YYEEEE. The CDR3 sequence is 12 residues long. CDR3 in amino acids: CASSLKDYEQYF. The CDR3 nucleotides read TGTGCCAGCAGCCTCAAGGACTACGAGCAGTACTTC.

The sample holds one count of this clone. The chain has TRBV9 and TRBJ2-5, with D possibly being TRBD1 (6 bases). Germline V gene data show CDR1 as SGDLS and CDR2 as YYNGEE. The CDR3 runs to 15 residues. The V and J ends lost 3 bases and 2 bases respectively, with 14 bases between them. The CDR3 nucleotides read TGTGCCAGCAGCGCAAGGTGGACAGTACAAGAGACCCAGTACTTC. This gives the protein CASSARWTVQETQYF.

Notes on this clone: Compared with germline, one end of the junction differs, possibly owing to a read error. Distinct nucleotide sequences in the sample also encode this CDR3. The chain recombines TRBV2 with TRBJ1-1, with 8 nucleotides matching TRBD1. CDR3 size: 16 residues. The germline gives CDR1 SNHLY, CDR2 FYNNEI. CDR3 region: CASSARAGGMNTEAFF. The CDR3 bases are TGTGCCAGCAGTGCTAGGGCAGGGGGCATGAACACTGAAGCTTTCTTC. Full variable domain (missing parts from reference TRBV2 and TRBJ1-1): EPEVTQTPSHQVTQMGQEVILRCVPISNHLYFYWYRQILGQKVEFLVSFYNNEISEKSEIFDDQFSVERPDGSNFTLKIRSTKLEDSAMYFCASSARAGGMNTEAFFGQGTRLTVV.

The table lists this clone with a count of one. The rearrangement links TRBV19 to TRBJ2-1; 11 nucleotides agree with TRBD2. Trimming at V came to 3 bases and at J to 9 bases, leaving 7 bases not matched to a gene. Germline V gene data show CDR1 as LNHDA and CDR2 as SQIVND (reference sequence). The CDR3 length is 15 residues. CDR3 sequence: CASSIDSGRAVEQFF. CDR3 DNA: TGTGCCAGTAGTATCGATAGCGGGAGGGCCGTTGAGCAGTTCTTC. Full variable domain (rest looked up from reference TRBV19 and TRBJ2-1): DGGITQSPKYLFRKEGQNVTLSCEQNLNHDAMYWYRQDPGQGLRLIYYSQIVNDFQKGDIAEGYSVSREKKESFPLTVTSAQKNPTAFYLCASSIDSGRAVEQFFGPGTRLTVL.

The count of this clone is one. The rearrangement links TRBV30 to TRBJ1-1; 9 bases line up with TRBD1. The trim removed 2 bases at V and 0 bases at J, leaving 7 bases unmatched. The CDR3 is 16 residues long. CDR1 is GTSNPN and CDR2 is SVGIG in the germline V gene (reference sequence). CDR3 DNA sequence: TGTGCCTGGAGTTGGACAGGGGATTTGATGAACACTGAAGCTTTCTTT. Amino acid sequence: CAWSWTGDLMNTEAFF.

The chain joins TRBV7-6 to TRBJ2-5; 14 positions agree with TRBD2. Germline V CDR1 and CDR2: SGHVS, FNYEAQ. The V gene end was trimmed by 5 bases and the J gene end by 5 bases; junction bases not matched to a gene: 10. CDR3 length: 17 residues. DNA for the CDR3: TGTGCCAGCAGCAGGCGGACTAGCGGGAGGCCGATGGAGACCCAGTACTTC. It specifies CASSRRTSGRPMETQYF. The variable domain in full, completed from reference TRBV7-6 and TRBJ2-5, reads GAGVSQSPRYKVTKRGQDVALRCDPISGHVSLYWYRQALGQGPEFLTYFNYEAQQDKSGLPNDRFSAERPEGSISTLTIQRTEQRDSAMYRCASSRRTSGRPMETQYFGPGTRLLVL.

The V gene is TRBV5-1, the J gene TRBJ2-7, with 10 bases identical to TRBD1. Germline trimming cut 0 bases from V and 6 bases from J; bases unmatched to any gene: 3. CDR3 size: 14 residues. Germline values: CDR1 SGHRS, CDR2 YFSETQ. CDR3 in amino acids: CASSLAGTGVEQYF. The CDR3 coding sequence is TGCGCCAGCAGCTTGGCCGGGACAGGGGTCGAGCAGTACTTC.

V is TRBV5-1 and J is TRBJ2-3, with a tentative D call TRBD1 (5 bases). The CDR3 extends over 15 amino acids. Between the trimmed V and J ends, which lost 5 bases and 0 bases, there was a span of 13 bases. From germline, CDR1 is SGHRS and CDR2 YFSETQ. The CDR3 DNA is TGCGCCAGCAGTCCGGACACCACTAGCACAGATACGCAGTATTTT. Amino acids: CASSPDTTSTDTQYF.

The CDR3 region has the DNA TGTGCCAGCAGCCTTGGGGGGATTAGATCGGAGACCCAGTACTTC. Translating gives CASSLGGIRSETQYF. V is TRBV28 and J is TRBJ2-5, with a tentative D call TRBD2 (6 bases). The CDR3 has 15 residues. With 6 bases removed from V and 5 bases from J, the gap between germline ends came to 19 bases. Per germline, CDR1 MDHEN and CDR2 SYDVKM.

The chain links TRBV29-1 to TRBJ2-7; D ambiguous. V was shortened by 2 bases and J by 3 bases, with 8 bases between the two germline ends. CDR3 length equals 12 residues. Germline V lookup: CDR1 SQVTM, CDR2 ANQGSEA. In DNA, the CDR3 is TGCAGCGTTGAACTCGGAGTCTACGAGCAGTACTTC. Translated, it gives CSVELGVYEQYF.

The V gene is TRBV5-1, the J gene TRBJ2-7; 8 bases fit TRBD1. Trimming took 4 bases from V and 5 from J; bases not matched to a gene: 11. Germline V gene lookup returns CDR1 SGHRS and CDR2 YFSETQ. CDR3 length: 15 residues. The CDR3 sequence is CASSGAGTGRDEQYF. In DNA, the CDR3 is TGCGCCAGCAGCGGAGCCGGGACAGGCCGGGACGAGCAGTACTTC.

The V and J genes are TRBV21-1 and TRBJ1-5; the DNA was not compared with TRBD1, the D call given in the table. TRBV21-1 is a listed pseudogene. This CDR3 is 17 amino acids long. CDR3: CASSKRTPKPSNQPQHF. CDR3 nucleotide sequence: TGTGCCAGCAGCAAGCGGACACCTAAACCTAGCAATCAGCCCCAGCATTTT.

The rearrangement links TRBV6-1 to TRBJ2-7; D is unresolved. This CDR3 contains 13 residues. The V end was cut by 3 bases, the J end by 2 bases, with 8 bases between. Germline V gene data show CDR1 as MNHNS and CDR2 as SASEGT. The CDR3 nucleotides read TGTGCCAGCAGTGACCTGCACACCTACGAGCAGTACTTC. The encoded protein is CASSDLHTYEQYF.

This clone was seen only a few times. The chain joins TRBV5-1 to TRBJ2-5, with TRBD2 matching over 8 bases. The CDR3 runs 16 residues. The germline CDR1 and CDR2 sequences are SGHRS and YFSETQ. V dropped 4 bases and J dropped 4; count of bases not matched to a gene: 12. The DNA of the CDR3 is TGCGCCAGCAGCCCCTCGGGAGGGGTGGGTCCAGAGACCCAGTACTTC. Amino acids: CASSPSGGVGPETQYF.

V usage is TRBV29-1 and J usage is TRBJ2-2, with TRBD1 as a possible D gene (5 bases). Germline lookup yields CDR1 SQVTM and CDR2 ANQGSEA. With 6 bases removed from V and 2 bases from J, the gap between germline ends came to 10 bases. The length of the CDR3 is 13 residues. The CDR3 protein is CSVRDSNTGELFF. The CDR3 nucleotides read TGCAGCGTCCGCGACAGTAACACCGGGGAGCTGTTTTTT.

The chain is built from TRBV5-6 and TRBJ2-1, with a possible D match to TRBD2 (6 bases). This CDR3 comprises 15 residues. Germline values: CDR1 SGHDT, CDR2 YYEEEE. Trimming took off 6 bases at V and 2 bases at J, with 15 bases between the two ends. CDR3 sequence reads: CASKKVAAPYNEQFF. The CDR3 DNA reads as TGTGCCAGCAAGAAGGTAGCGGCCCCCTACAATGAGCAGTTCTTC. The entire variable domain, with the rest obtained from reference TRBV5-6 and TRBJ2-1, is as follows: DAGVTQSPTHLIKTRGQQVTLRCSPKSGHDTVSWYQQALGQGPQFIFQYYEEEERQRGNFPDRFSGHQFPNYSSELNVNALLLGDSALYLCASKKVAAPYNEQFFGPGTRLTVL.

The rearrangement uses TRBV29-1 and TRBJ2-7, with 8 bases fitting TRBD1. Trimming removed 0 bases from V and 0 bases from J; junction bases left unmatched: 1. Germline lookup yields CDR1 SQVTM and CDR2 ANQGSEA. The CDR3 sequence is 14 residues long. CDR3 amino acids: CSVEDQGASYEQYF. Here the CDR3 DNA reads TGCAGCGTTGAAGATCAGGGGGCCTCCTACGAGCAGTACTTC.

The CDR3 DNA reads TGTGCCAGCAGTTTTTCCGCCGGGACTAGCGGAGGGCAGTACTTC. Translating it yields CASSFSAGTSGGQYF. This rearrangement joins TRBV27 to TRBJ2-7; 11 bases fit TRBD2. This CDR3 spans 15 amino acids. CDR1 is MNHEY and CDR2 is SMNVEV in the germline V gene (reference sequence). Trimming removed 3 bases from V and 9 bases from J; junction bases left unmatched: 10.

This sequence joins TRBV5-1 and TRBJ2-1, with D possibly being TRBD2 (6 bases). Per germline, CDR1 SGHRS and CDR2 YFSETQ. Trimming left V 0 bases short and J 6 bases short, with 16 bases between. CDR3 length equals 16 residues. CDR3 protein: CASSLVVGAGTNEQFF. The CDR3 DNA sequence: TGCGCCAGCAGCTTGGTGGTCGGGGCGGGAACCAATGAGCAGTTCTTC.

The gene calls are TRBV10-3 and TRBJ2-2, with D possibly TRBD2 on 6 matching bases. The germline V and J ends were trimmed by 0 bases and 5 bases, with 10 bases remaining between them. This CDR3 is built from 15 residues. Germline V gives CDR1 ENHRY, CDR2 SYGVKD. CDR3 coding DNA: TGTGCCATCAGTGAGTCGGGAGGTCCAACCGGGGAGCTGTTTTTT. Translated, it gives CAISESGGPTGELFF.